This TCR beta chain stems from a study of T cells in localized non-small cell lung cancer. Study-wide results and caveats: Exceeding tumor, uninvolved adjacent lung had the highest T cell clonality.

This clone was observed a handful of times. Antigen: not known. The repertoire was sequenced with immunoSEQ multiplex PCR; TCRdb's copy has only in-frame clones and lacks some. Among some 5,000 clones, 25% to 40% were seen once, and the ten largest hold roughly a tenth. This CDR3 comprises 15 residues. The clonotype comes from a woman between 35 and 75 years old with stage II squamous cell lung carcinoma. The chain uses TRBV7-5 and TRBJ2-7; the DNA was not compared with TRBD1, the D call given in the table. TRBV7-5 is given as a pseudogene. Sequences were derived from lung tumor tissue, sampled before any cancer treatment. The CDR3 reads CASSQIDRGLSEQYF. CDR3 in DNA: TGTGCCAGCAGCCAAATTGACAGGGGGCTGTCCGAGCAGTACTTC.